This T cell receptor beta chain was identified during a study of shared clonotypes between healthy human individuals. Sequencing used immunoSEQ multiplex PCR; TCRdb keeps in-frame clones, though not all of them. The table lists a few million clones, just over 90% of them singletons. Germline-derived CDR1 and CDR2 are SGHTA and FQGTGA. V lost 5 bases, J lost 2 bases, and 6 bases stayed unmatched. CDR3 length: 16 residues. The chain carries TRBV7-3 and TRBJ2-7; 13 bases match TRBD2. Input material: naive CD4+ T cells from PBMCs. Subset described: CD45RA+ positively selected. The TCR comes from a man in his late teens or twenties in good health. Some clones in this sample may be carry-over from other donors' samples. The CDR3 DNA is TGTGCCAGCAGCCCCGGACTAGCGGGAGTCCCCTACGAGCAGTACTTC. It encodes CASSPGLAGVPYEQYF.